This TCR beta chain derives from a study of shared clonotypes between healthy human individuals. Study as a whole: Contributing individuals were two females and a few males aged 18 to 49. Overall study results and limits: Estimated richness was generally greater in naive than memory subsets.

Concerning this clone: The antigen remains unidentified.

CDR3 length: 14 amino acids. Germline V gene data show CDR1 as MNHNS and CDR2 as SASEGT. V was cut by 7 bases and J by 6 bases, with 15 bases left in between. An even split of each subset's genomic DNA across several immunoSEQ plates was performed. Clones were read by immunoSEQ multiplex PCR, and TCRdb kept only the in-frame ones, dropping some. The sample lists over a million clones; over 95% were seen once. The sequencing sample was made of naive CD4+ T cells sorted from blood. Described subset: CD45RA+ positively selected. The genes are TRBV6-1 and TRBJ2-2; maybe TRBD2 (6 bases). The TCR was taken from a man aged 25 to 45 in good health. CDR3 sequence reads: CASTGKSGPGELFF. CDR3 in DNA: TGTGCCAGCACCGGAAAGAGCGGGCCCGGGGAGCTGTTTTTT.